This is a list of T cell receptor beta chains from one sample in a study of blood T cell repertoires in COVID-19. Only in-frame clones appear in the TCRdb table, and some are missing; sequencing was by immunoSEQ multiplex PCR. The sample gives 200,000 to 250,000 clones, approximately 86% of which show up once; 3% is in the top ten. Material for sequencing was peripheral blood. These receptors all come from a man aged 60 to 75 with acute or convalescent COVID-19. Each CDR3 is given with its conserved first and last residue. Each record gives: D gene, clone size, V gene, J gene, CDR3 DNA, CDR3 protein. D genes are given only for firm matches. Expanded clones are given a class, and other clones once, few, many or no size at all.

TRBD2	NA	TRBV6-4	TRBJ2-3	TGTGCCAGCAGTAAAAGCGGGGTCGGAGATACGCAGTATTTT	CASSKSGVGDTQYF
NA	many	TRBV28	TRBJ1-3	TGTGCCAGCAGTTTGTCGGGTAGAAACACCATATATTTT	CASSLSGRNTIYF
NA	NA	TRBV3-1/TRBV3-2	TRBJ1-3	TGTGCCAGCAGCCCGCGATTGACAGCCCTCTCTGGAAACACCATATATTTT	CASSPRLTALSGNTIYF
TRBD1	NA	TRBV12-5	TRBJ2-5	TGTGCTAGTGGTGGGACCCGGGACAGGGGAGAGACCCAGTACTTC	CASGGTRDRGETQYF
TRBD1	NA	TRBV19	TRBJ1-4	TGTGCCAGCCTGGACAGGGGCGGGAGCGAAAAACTGTTTTTT	CASLDRGGSEKLFF
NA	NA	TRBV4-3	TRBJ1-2	TGCGCCAGCAGCCAAGTTTTACAGCCTAACTATGGCTACACCTTC	CASSQVLQPNYGYTF
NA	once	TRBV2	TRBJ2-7	TGTGCCAGCAGTGAATTAGGGAGTAGGTCCTACGAGCAGTACTTC	CASSELGSRSYEQYF
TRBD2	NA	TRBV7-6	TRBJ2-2	TGTGCCAGCAGCCTCCCTCTAGCGGGGCCACTACTGAACACCGGGGAGCTGTTTTTT	CASSLPLAGPLLNTGELFF
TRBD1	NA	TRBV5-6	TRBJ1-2	TGTGCCAGCAGGGAACTAGGGGGCTCTATTGGCTACACCTTC	CASRELGGSIGYTF
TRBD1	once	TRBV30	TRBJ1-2	TGTGCCTGGGGAGGGACAGCCGATGGCTACACCTTC	CAWGGTADGYTF
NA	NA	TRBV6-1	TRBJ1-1	TGTGCCAGCAGTGATTCCAGGGTTCGGCGCACTGAAGCTTTCTTT	CASSDSRVRRTEAFF
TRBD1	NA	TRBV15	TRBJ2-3	TGTGCCACCAGCAGGGATTTGACAGGGAACACGCAGTATTTT	CATSRDLTGNTQYF
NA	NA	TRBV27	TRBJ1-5	TGTGCCAGCAGTTTTGGACAGTCTAGCAATCAGCCCCAGCATTTT	CASSFGQSSNQPQHF
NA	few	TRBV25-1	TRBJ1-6	TGTGCCAGCAGTGAAATGGAGGCATATAATTCACCCCTCCACTTT	CASSEMEAYNSPLHF
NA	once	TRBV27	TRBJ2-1	TGTGCCAGCAGTTTTCAAAGCGGCCCCTACAATGAGCAGTTCTTC	CASSFQSGPYNEQFF
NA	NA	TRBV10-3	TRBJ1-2	TGTGCCATCAGTGAGAAGGGGGACAATGGCTACACCTTC	CAISEKGDNGYTF
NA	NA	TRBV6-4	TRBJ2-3	TGTGCCAGCAGCACAGGGCGGGCAGATACGCAGTATTTT	CASSTGRADTQYF